The TCR beta chain described here comes from a study of blood T cell repertoires in COVID-19. Study in general: PBMCs, B-cell-depleted T cells, or T cells were the source of the cDNA or gDNA that made up the material.

Per the authors' pipeline: Estimation of nucleated cell counts was performed using reference gene primer amplification. Method: immunoSEQ multiplex PCR; TCRdb's copy keeps in-frame clones and lacks some. V, J and clone size are taken as reported in that table, and D and trimming were inferred from the DNA itself. In the table there are about 280,000 clones, 85% of which are singletons. CDR3 size: 15 residues. Germline V gene lookup returns CDR1 SGDLS and CDR2 YYNGEE. Unmatched junction bases numbered 2, after V lost 3 bases and J lost 1 base. Participant ages covered about 18 to 95 years across about two dozen US areas. Participant-given clinical history determined each cohort assignment.

The receptor's source is a woman between 45 and 60 years old who had recovered from COVID-19. The chain is built from TRBV9 and TRBJ1-1; 11 positions match TRBD1. Sequenced input: PBMCs or T cells enriched from blood (not recorded which). In nucleotides, the CDR3 is TGTGCCAGCAGCGGAGGGACAGGGGGGAACACTGAAGCTTTCTTT. Its protein is CASSGGTGGNTEAFF.